The next 20 T cell receptor beta chains were all read from a single sample in a study of regulatory T cells in long-lasting Graves disease. Combining iRepertoire HTBI primers with Arm-PCR of CDR3 regions, the authors built TCR beta libraries. TCRdb passed the multiplex PCR reads through MiXCR, listing each CDR3 protein once. The sample has about 540,000 distinct CDR3 sequences; around an eighth are singletons. Time point: newly diagnosed GD, antithyroid drugs for less than 3 months. The TCR library was made from RNA that had been extracted from PBMCs in TRIzol. This sample also belongs to another study, concerning T cells in Graves' hyperthyroidism and ophthalmopathy.

This sample comprised peripheral blood mononuclear cells (PBMCs), obtained at new diagnosis, from a patient treated with antithyroid drugs. The source is a man between 25 and 39 years old with Graves disease.

Ten or more counts support this clonotype. The chain recombines TRBV24-1 with TRBJ2-5; D may match TRBD1 or TRBD2 (6 bases each). The length of the CDR3 is 15 residues. V shed 6 bases and J shed 1 base, with 14 bases lying between them. Germline V CDR1 and CDR2: KGHDR, SFDVKD. As DNA, the CDR3 is TGTGCCACCAGTAAGCCCGGGGGCCTCCAAGAGACCCAGTACTTC. Amino acid sequence: CATSKPGGLQETQYF.

Only a few counts were recorded for this clonotype. The V call is TRBV7-9, the J call TRBJ2-1, with D perhaps TRBD2 (6 bases). The germline V and J ends were trimmed by 1 base and 0 bases, with 7 bases remaining between them. Germline assignment: CDR1 SEHNR and CDR2 FQNEAQ (reference sequence). The CDR3 runs 15 residues. CDR3 sequence reads: CASSLGDFSYNEQFF. The CDR3 DNA reads TGTGCCAGCAGCTTAGGGGACTTCTCCTACAATGAGCAGTTCTTC.

This clonotype was detected many times. V gene TRBV3-1 combines with J gene TRBJ2-3, with 10 bases aligning to TRBD1. Losses at the gene ends were 0 bases for V and 8 bases for J; bases not matched to a gene: 8. The germline CDR1 and CDR2 sequences are LGHDT and YNNKEL (reference sequence). The CDR3 contains 16 residues. CDR3 DNA: TGTGCCAGCAGCCAAGACACGCGACAGGGGGCGAGTACGCAGTATTTT. As protein: CASSQDTRQGASTQYF.

This clonotype occurred many times. V is TRBV7-2 and J is TRBJ1-2, with D perhaps matching TRBD1 (6 bases). V gave up 7 bases and J gave up 2 bases, with 14 bases separating them. This CDR3 region has 14 residues. Germline CDR1 reads SGHTA; CDR2 reads FQGNSA. The CDR3 reads CASKRGAENYGYTF. Here the CDR3 DNA reads TGTGCCAGCAAGCGGGGGGCAGAGAACTATGGCTACACCTTC.

The chain has TRBV19 and TRBJ2-2, with 10 bases identical to TRBD2. The germline V gene encodes CDR1 LNHDA and CDR2 SQIVND (reference sequence). V lost 4 bases and J lost 1; bases outside the gene matches: 12. This CDR3 spans 19 amino acids. CDR3 loop: CASSTTLPIAGGNTGELFF. The CDR3 bases are TGTGCCAGTAGTACCACCCTGCCAATAGCGGGAGGGAACACCGGGGAGCTGTTTTTT. The variable domain in full, with the rest retrieved from reference TRBV19 and TRBJ2-2, is DGGITQSPKYLFRKEGQNVTLSCEQNLNHDAMYWYRQDPGQGLRLIYYSQIVNDFQKGDIAEGYSVSREKKESFPLTVTSAQKNPTAFYLCASSTTLPIAGGNTGELFFGEGSRLTVL.

There are many counts of this clonotype. An end of the junction differs from the germline gene, which may be a read error. This rearrangement joins TRBV15 to TRBJ2-7; 7 positions match TRBD1. Germline CDR1 reads LNHNV; CDR2 reads YYDKDF (reference sequence). The CDR3 length is 14 residues. The CDR3 reads CATSTKGPGTARDF. The DNA of the CDR3 is TGTGCCACCAGCACCAAGGGCCCTGGGACAGCCCGGGACTTC.

There are many counts of this clonotype. The chain carries TRBV11-1 and TRBJ2-1; 7 bases fit TRBD1. J was trimmed by 0 bases and V by 3 bases; bases with no gene match: 5. This CDR3 has 16 residues. Per germline, CDR1 SGHAT and CDR2 FQDESV (reference sequence). CDR3 DNA: TGTGCCAGCAGCTTCCTGACAGGGAGCTCCTACAATGAGCAGTTCTTC. Encoded protein: CASSFLTGSSYNEQFF.

Worth noting for this clonotype: A much larger clonotype is one base distant, so this may be a read error. This chain uses TRBV20-1 with TRBJ1-5; weak D call: TRBD1 (6 bases). CDR3 length: 14 residues. V lost 5 bases and J 11 bases, leaving 22 bases between the germline ends. Germline lookup yields CDR1 DFQATT and CDR2 SNEGSKA (reference sequence). The CDR3 loop reads CSARGGGLGQSQHF. The CDR3 bases are TGCAGTGCTCGGGGGGGGGGATTAGGACAGTCCCAGCATTTT.

This clonotype was found a few times. The missing conserved phenylalanine or tryptophan at the end of this CDR3 makes a read error likely. This chain joins TRBV2 and TRBJ2-1, with 12 bases fitting TRBD2. The CDR3 covers 14 residues. V lost 8 bases, J lost 8 bases, and 7 bases stayed unmatched. Germline V gene lookup returns CDR1 SNHLY and CDR2 FYNNEI. Written as DNA, the CDR3 is TGTGCCAGCTCACTAGCGGGAGGAGGGGATGAGCAGTTCCTC. Translating it yields CASSLAGGGDEQFL.

This clonotype showed up many times. CDR3 amino acids: CASSPPAGYQETQYF. The CDR3 DNA reads as TGTGCCAGCTCACCACCGGCAGGGTACCAAGAGACCCAGTACTTC. The chain is built from TRBV18 and TRBJ2-5; perhaps TRBD1 as D (5 bases). V lost 0 bases and J lost 0, with 8 bases in between. CDR1 and CDR2 (germline): KGHSH, LQKENI. The CDR3 contains 15 residues. The variable domain in full, with the rest retrieved from reference TRBV18 and TRBJ2-5, is NAGVMQNPRHLVRRRGQEARLRCSPMKGHSHVYWYRQLPEEGLKFMVYLQKENIIDESGMPKERFSAEFPKEGPSILRIQQVVRGDSAAYFCASSPPAGYQETQYFGPGTRLLVL.

This clonotype has a count of ten or more. The chain carries TRBV29-1 and TRBJ2-5; possibly TRBD1 or TRBD2 for D (5 bases each). The CDR3 length is 12 residues. Germline assignment: CDR1 SQVTM and CDR2 ANQGSEA. V lost 5 bases and J lost 4, with 11 bases in between. The CDR3 loop is CSVRGAGETQYF. For the CDR3, the DNA is TGCAGCGTTAGGGGAGCAGGAGAGACCCAGTACTTC.

This clonotype was counted only a few times. This clone may be a read error of a much larger clone one base away. The chain recombines TRBV27 with TRBJ2-2; D perhaps matches TRBD1 (7 bases). The CDR3 loop spans 13 amino acids. V gave up 6 bases and J gave up 7 bases, with 12 bases separating them. Germline V lookup: CDR1 MNHEY, CDR2 SMNVEV (reference sequence). This CDR3 reads CASSSGGSGELFF. The CDR3 region has the DNA TGTGCCAGCAGCTCAGGGGGGAGCGGGGAGCTGTTTTTT.

Ten or more counts support this clonotype. The genes are TRBV29-1 and TRBJ2-7; 7 bases are shared with TRBD1. Germline V gives CDR1 SQVTM, CDR2 ANQGSEA. The CDR3 sequence is 14 residues long. The J segment lost 4 bases and the V segment lost 0 bases, leaving 6 bases of the junction unmatched. CDR3: CSVEEEGGKYEQYF. CDR3 coding DNA: TGCAGCGTTGAAGAAGAAGGGGGCAAATACGAGCAGTACTTC.

Many counts were recorded for this clonotype. This chain joins TRBV7-3 and TRBJ2-7; tentatively, D is TRBD2 (5 bases). Germline V CDR1 and CDR2: SGHTA, FQGTGA. This CDR3 has 12 residues. The germline V and J ends were trimmed by 3 bases and 6 bases, with 9 bases remaining between them. DNA of the CDR3: TGTGCCAGCAGCTTTAGCGCGGGCGAGCAGTACTTC. Translation: CASSFSAGEQYF.

This chain connects TRBV28 to TRBJ2-2, with 12 bases matching TRBD2. The CDR3 spans 16 residues. V lost 5 bases to trimming and J lost 4 bases; unmatched junction nucleotides: 5. Germline CDR1 is MDHEN and CDR2 is SYDVKM. CDR3 coding DNA: TGTGCCAGCAGTCTTGCTAGCGGGAGGGCCACCGGGGAGCTGTTTTTT. Amino acid sequence: CASSLASGRATGELFF. Full variable domain (missing parts from reference TRBV28 and TRBJ2-2): DVKVTQSSRYLVKRTGEKVFLECVQDMDHENMFWYRQDPGLGLRLIYFSYDVKMKEKGDIPEGYSVSREKKERFSLILESASTNQTSMYLCASSLASGRATGELFFGEGSRLTVL.

The chain couples TRBV29-1 to TRBJ2-2; D call uncertain. V lost 4 bases, J lost 5 bases, and 8 bases lay in between. The CDR3 spans 12 residues. The germline CDR1 and CDR2 sequences are SQVTM and ANQGSEA. Here the CDR3 DNA reads TGCAGCGTTGGGGAAGGGACCGGGGAGCTGTTTTTT. Amino acid sequence: CSVGEGTGELFF.

In this sample, this clonotype turned up many times. Written as DNA, the CDR3 is TGTGCCAGCAGTTTCGGACAGGGGACTGAAGCTTTCTTT. Amino acid sequence: CASSFGQGTEAFF. The V and J genes are TRBV2 and TRBJ1-1, with TRBD1 identical over 9 bases. The germline V gene has CDR1 SNHLY and CDR2 FYNNEI. The V and J ends lost 5 bases and 5 bases, in that order; junction bases with no gene match: 3. The CDR3 is 13 amino acids. The full variable domain, with the rest looked up from reference TRBV2 and TRBJ1-1, is EPEVTQTPSHQVTQMGQEVILRCVPISNHLYFYWYRQILGQKVEFLVSFYNNEISEKSEIFDDQFSVERPDGSNFTLKIRSTKLEDSAMYFCASSFGQGTEAFFGQGTRLTVV.

The table lists this clonotype with a few counts. A much larger clone differs by one base, so this may be a read error. V gene TRBV12-3 or TRBV12-4 combines with J gene TRBJ1-3; D not resolved. CDR3 length equals 14 residues. The CDR3 sequence is CASSLGSPGDTIYF. As DNA, the CDR3 is TGTGCCAGCAGTTTGGGTTCCCCTGGAGACACCATATATTTT.

This clonotype has a count of ten or more. The chain carries TRBV12-3 or TRBV12-4 and TRBJ2-1; the D gene is possibly TRBD1 (5 bases). The CDR3 covers 16 residues. With 1 base removed from V and 1 base from J, the gap between germline ends came to 11 bases. In DNA, the CDR3 is TGTGCCAGCAGTTTAGGGGGCGTGAGGTCCTACAATGAGCAGTTCTTC. It yields the protein CASSLGGVRSYNEQFF.

This clonotype came up a few times. This is likely a read error, given that the CDR3 carries no conserved phenylalanine or tryptophan at its end. The rearrangement links TRBV29-1 to TRBJ1-2; 7 bases fit TRBD1. Germline CDR1 reads SQVTM; CDR2 reads ANQGSEA. The CDR3 contains 13 residues. The V segment lost 7 bases and the J segment 4 bases; nucleotides outside the gene matches: 9. CDR3 sequence (DNA): TGCAGCGCCCTTCTCGACAGGGTCTATGGCTACACCTCC. It encodes CSALLDRVYGYTS.